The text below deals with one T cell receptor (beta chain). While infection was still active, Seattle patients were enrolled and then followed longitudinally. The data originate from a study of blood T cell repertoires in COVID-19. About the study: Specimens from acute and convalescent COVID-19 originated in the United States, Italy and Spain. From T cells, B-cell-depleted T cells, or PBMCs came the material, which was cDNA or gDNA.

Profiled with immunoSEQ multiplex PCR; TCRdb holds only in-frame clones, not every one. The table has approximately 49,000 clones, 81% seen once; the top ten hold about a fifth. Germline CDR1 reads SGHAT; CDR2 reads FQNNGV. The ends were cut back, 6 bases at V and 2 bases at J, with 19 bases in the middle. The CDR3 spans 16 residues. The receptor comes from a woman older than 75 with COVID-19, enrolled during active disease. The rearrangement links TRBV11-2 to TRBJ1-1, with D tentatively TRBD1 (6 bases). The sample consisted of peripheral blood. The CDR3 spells CASRLTGSGLNTEAFF. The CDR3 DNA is TGTGCCAGCAGACTTACAGGGTCAGGGTTAAACACTGAAGCTTTCTTT.